The 3 T cell receptor beta chains reported below all come from one sample, sequenced in a study of T cells in Graves' hyperthyroidism and ophthalmopathy. Amplified TCR beta CDR3 regions derived from RNA transcripts. A first-round RT-PCR of the TCR CDR3 used the HTBI primer set. TCRdb ran MiXCR on the multiplex PCR reads and lists one entry per CDR3 protein. The sample contains some 550,000 distinct CDR3 sequences, less than 25% of which appear only once. The sequenced sample was blood. These receptors came from a man between 18 and 29 years old with Graves' hyperthyroidism.

This clonotype was picked up many times. The rearrangement joins TRBV18 to TRBJ2-5, with unresolved D. The germline V and J ends were trimmed by 3 bases and 2 bases, with 4 bases remaining between them. CDR1 is KGHSH and CDR2 is LQKENI in the germline V gene. The CDR3 is made up of 12 amino acids. CDR3 nucleotide sequence: TGTGCCAGCTCACCCCAACAAGAGACCCAGTACTTC. Its protein is CASSPQQETQYF.

The chain links TRBV2 to TRBJ1-1; D possibly corresponds to TRBD1 (6 bases). This CDR3 has 13 residues. Trimming took 9 bases from V and 3 from J, leaving 14 bases between them. The germline gives CDR1 SNHLY, CDR2 FYNNEI. The CDR3 spells CASSGRGYTEAFF. CDR3 in DNA: TGTGCCAGTAGCGGAAGGGGGTACACTGAAGCTTTCTTT.

In this sample, this clonotype turned up many times. The chain carries TRBV27 and TRBJ2-7; the D gene is possibly TRBD1 (6 bases). Germline V CDR1 and CDR2: MNHEY, SMNVEV (reference sequence). The CDR3 contains 13 residues. The V end lost 2 bases, the J end lost 3 bases, and 8 bases lay between the germline ends. CDR3 sequence reads: CASSLGTNYEQYF. The CDR3, as DNA: TGTGCCAGCAGTTTAGGGACAAACTACGAGCAGTACTTC.